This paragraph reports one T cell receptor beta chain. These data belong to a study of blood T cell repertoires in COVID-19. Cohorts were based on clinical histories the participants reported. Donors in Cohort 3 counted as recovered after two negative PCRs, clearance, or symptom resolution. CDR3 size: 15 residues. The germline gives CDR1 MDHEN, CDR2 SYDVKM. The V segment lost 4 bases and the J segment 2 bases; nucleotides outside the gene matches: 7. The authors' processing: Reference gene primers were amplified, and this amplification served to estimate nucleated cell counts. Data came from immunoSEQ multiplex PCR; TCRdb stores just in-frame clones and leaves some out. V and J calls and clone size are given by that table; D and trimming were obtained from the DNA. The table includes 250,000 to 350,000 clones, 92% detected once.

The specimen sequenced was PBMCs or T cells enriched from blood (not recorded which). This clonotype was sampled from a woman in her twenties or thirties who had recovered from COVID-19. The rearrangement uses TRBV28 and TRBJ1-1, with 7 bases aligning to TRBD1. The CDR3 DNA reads TGTGCCAGCAGTTCCTACGGACAGGCAAACACTGAAGCTTTCTTT. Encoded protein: CASSSYGQANTEAFF.